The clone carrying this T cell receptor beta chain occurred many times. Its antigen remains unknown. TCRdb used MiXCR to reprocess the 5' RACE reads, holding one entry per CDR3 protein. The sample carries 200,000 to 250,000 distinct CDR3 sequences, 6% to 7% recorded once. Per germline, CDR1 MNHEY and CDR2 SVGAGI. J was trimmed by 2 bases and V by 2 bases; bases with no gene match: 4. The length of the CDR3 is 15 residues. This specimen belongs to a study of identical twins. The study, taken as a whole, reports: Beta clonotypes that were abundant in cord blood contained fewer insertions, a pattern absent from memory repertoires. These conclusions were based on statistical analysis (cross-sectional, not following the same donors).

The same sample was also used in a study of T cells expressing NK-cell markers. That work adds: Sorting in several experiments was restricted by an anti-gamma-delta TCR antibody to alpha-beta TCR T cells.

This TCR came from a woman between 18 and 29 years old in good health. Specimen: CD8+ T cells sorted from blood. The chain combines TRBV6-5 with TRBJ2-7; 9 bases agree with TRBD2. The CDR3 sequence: CASSYGVAGAYEQYF. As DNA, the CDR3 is TGTGCCAGCAGTTACGGAGTAGCGGGAGCCTACGAGCAGTACTTC.